This T cell receptor (beta chain) was recovered during a study of cytotoxic CD8 clonotypes in ibrutinib-treated CLL (dated by TCRdb to 2020 to 2022). As for the study more broadly: The cohort was composed of under 12 relapsed/refractory and roughly 16 treatment-naive patients; IGHV unmutated status was identified in about 17 patients. Partial responses were observed in roughly 24 patients and complete responses in 2; after a median follow-up of around 68 months, remission was maintained in 15 or so patients and progression was observed in roughly 12. Cryopreserved peripheral blood mononuclear cells were obtained prior to treatment, at the time of response, and at either disease progression or sustained remission. Longitudinal samples were obtainable from about 30% of the roughly 90 participants in the trial. Samples averaged 255,043 productive templates and just under 95,000 productive rearrangements. The response samples were drawn at a median of roughly eleven months into treatment, with a range of roughly 6 to 40 months.

Here is what the overall study found, with its caveats: Clonality increased at ibrutinib response, stayed stable in sustained remission, and fell back toward baseline at progression. Sampling times were not matched between sustained-remission and progressing patients, and lymph node repertoires were not studied. Baseline clonality was found to be higher than that of age-matched healthy donors and was strongly correlated with circulating CD8+ T-cell counts. Public clonotypes were found to be uncommon and were observed to contract or remain stable during treatment; the increase in clonality was shown to reflect expansion of private clonotypes at ibrutinib response.

V loses 2 bases, J loses 0 bases, and the germline ends lie 11 bases apart. For CDR1 and CDR2, the germline V gene lists SGHRS and YFSETQ. The CDR3 has 15 amino acids, counting the end cysteine and phenylalanine. Just CDR3 DNA is preserved here, 45 bases in frame from base 1. As for this clone: What this receptor recognizes is not known. Base qualities are missing; no much larger clone stands one base away.

A MiSeq instrument was used for deep resolution sequencing, which targeted depths ranging from 1 in 1 million up to 1 in 200,000 T cells, with coverage averaging 10x for each clonotype. The immunoSEQ hsTCRB Kit was used to generate TCR beta libraries. On the authors' methods: ImmunoSEQ Data Assistant and ImmunoSEQ Analyzer were used for data analysis, and V, D and J genes were assigned according to IMGT definitions. Clonality was computed as one minus normalized Shannon entropy of productive rearrangement frequencies, ranging from 0 to 1. Only overrepresented clonotypes making up at least 0.05% of each patient's repertoire were included in the public clonotype analysis. Some 13 repertoires from age-matched healthy donors, obtained from immuneACCESS, served as clonality controls. TCRdb limited this immuneACCESS table to in-frame rearrangements with V and J called. A share of clones is missing; checked studies link under half to unresolved V genes, and the rest is unexplained. The V and J calls and clone size come from that table; D and trimming were worked out from the DNA. Across this sample there are some 290,000 clones, with just under 80% seen only once. The ten largest account for roughly 7% of the sample.

For TCR beta library preparation, about 2.2 micrograms of genomic DNA were extracted from the cryopreserved PBMCs. Longitudinal blood samples from CLL patients receiving ibrutinib monotherapy were subjected to high-throughput TCR beta sequencing. The patients took part in an open-label, single-center phase 2 trial of ibrutinib monotherapy. This TCR came from a human donor with chronic lymphocytic leukemia. Sequences were derived from PBMCs, sampled before ibrutinib treatment. The rearranged chain carries TRBV5-1 and TRBJ1-2; TRBD1 might be the D gene, on 5 matching bases. The CDR3 region has the sequence CASSFTGGANYGYTF. The nucleotide sequence reads as follows: TGCGCCAGCAGCTTCACAGGAGGAGCTAACTATGGCTACACCTTC.